This is a list of T cell receptor beta chains from one sample in a study of blood T cells in healthy people across ages. TCRdb reprocessed the 5' RACE reads via MiXCR and lists one record per CDR3 protein. This sample yields roughly 1.6 million distinct CDR3 sequences, of which almost 35% are seen a single time; 11% belongs to the top ten. The specimen was blood. Source of these receptors: a woman aged 25 to 39 in good health. The CDR3 runs from the conserved cysteine through the conserved F or W. Fields, in order: J gene, D gene, V gene, clone size, CDR3 DNA, CDR3 protein. The D gene is left open where the match is weak. Part of the rows lack a size; the others show once, few, many or a class for expanded clones.

>TRBJ2-1|TRBD2|TRBV9|.
TGTGCCAGCAGCGTTGGGGGGGACCGATACAATGAGCAGTTCTTC
CASSVGGDRYNEQFF
>TRBJ1-2|.|TRBV20-1|few
TGCAGTGCTAGAGACCAGTCCTCCAACTATGGCTACACCTTC
CSARDQSSNYGYTF
>TRBJ2-5|TRBD2|TRBV12-3/TRBV12-4|.
TGTGCCAGCAGTGGGACTAGCGGGGGGGCCGTTCAAGAGACCCAGTACTTC
CASSGTSGGAVQETQYF
>TRBJ2-7|.|TRBV7-9|.
TGTGCCAGCAGCTTGGGCATGTACGAGCAGTACTTC
CASSLGMYEQYF
>TRBJ1-1|.|TRBV6-4|.
TGTGCCAGCAGCGTCACGCGGGGTACTGAAGCTTTCTTT
CASSVTRGTEAFF
>TRBJ1-2|.|TRBV2|few
TGTGCCAGCAGTGAGGGGACGGACTATGGCTACACCTTC
CASSEGTDYGYTF
>TRBJ2-1|TRBD1|TRBV20-1|.
TGCAGTGCGGGGGACAGGGCGAATGAGCAGTTCTTC
CSAGDRANEQFF
>TRBJ2-7|.|TRBV6-1|.
TGTGCCGCGGGGACGTGGGGTTCCTACGAGCAGTACTTC
CAAGTWGSYEQYF
>TRBJ2-5|.|TRBV10-3|.
TGTGCCATCAGCACCGGGACTCAGGAGACCCAGTACTTC
CAISTGTQETQYF
>TRBJ2-4|.|TRBV21-1|few
TGTGCCAGCAGCAAAGACCCTGGGACACTAGCCAAAAACATTCAGTACTTC
CASSKDPGTLAKNIQYF
>TRBJ2-3|.|TRBV9|few
TGTGCCAGCAGCAACCCCAGGAGAGGGGGCACAGATACGCAGTATTTT
CASSNPRRGGTDTQYF
>TRBJ2-5|.|TRBV7-3|.
TGTGCCAGCAGCCTTACTAGTGTAGAGACCCAGTACTTC
CASSLTSVETQYF
>TRBJ1-2|TRBD1|TRBV28|.
TGTGCCAGCAGGCCACAGGGGGTGGTCTATGGCTACACCTTC
CASRPQGVVYGYTF
>TRBJ2-1|.|TRBV27|.
TGTGCCAGCAAGAGTGGCGGGGTCTACAATGAGCAGTTCTTC
CASKSGGVYNEQFF
>TRBJ2-7|TRBD2|TRBV4-2|few
TGTGCCAGCAGCCAAGATCTTGTGAGCGGGGGCGTTAGCTACGAGCAGTACTTC
CASSQDLVSGGVSYEQYF
>TRBJ2-1|TRBD2|TRBV4-1|.
TGCGCCAGCAGCCAAGAAGATAACTTGGTGACTAGCGGGAGCTACAATGAGCAGTTCTTC
CASSQEDNLVTSGSYNEQFF
>TRBJ1-2|.|TRBV9|.
TGTGCCAGCAGCGACGGGGAGGGGCGGGATGGCTACACCTTC
CASSDGEGRDGYTF
>TRBJ2-7|.|TRBV30|few
TGTGCCTGGAGTGTAGGGCAGGGTTACGAGCAGTACTTC
CAWSVGQGYEQYF
>TRBJ2-5|TRBD1|TRBV28|.
TGTGCCGGGTCCGGGACAGGCACAGCGACCCAGTACTTC
CAGSGTGTATQYF
>TRBJ2-7|.|TRBV24-1|.
TGTGCCACCAGTGATTCCGGGACGTTTCCCTACGAGCAGTACTTC
CATSDSGTFPYEQYF
>TRBJ2-5|TRBD2|TRBV12-5|.
TGTGCTAGTGGTTTTTTGACTGGCGGGAGTGAAGGGGAGACCCAGTACTTC
CASGFLTGGSEGETQYF
>TRBJ2-7|TRBD1|TRBV5-6|few
TGTGCCAGCAGCTTGGTACAGGGGGACGAGCAGTACTTC
CASSLVQGDEQYF
>TRBJ1-1|.|TRBV5-1|.
TGCGCCAGCAGACATGGGACATCGGACACTGAAGCTTTCTTT
CASRHGTSDTEAFF
>TRBJ2-3|TRBD2|TRBV12-3/TRBV12-4|.
TGTGCCAGCACGGTGTTTGGCGGGGGGGCCTCAGATACGCAGTATTTT
CASTVFGGGASDTQYF
>TRBJ2-7|TRBD2|TRBV9|.
TGTGCCAGCAGCGTCCTGACTAGCCCGGATCAGGTCTCCTACGAGCAGTACTTC
CASSVLTSPDQVSYEQYF
>TRBJ2-7|.|TRBV9|few
TGTGCCAGCAGCGTAAGTGCGCGCAATGATGACGAGCAGTACTTC
CASSVSARNDDEQYF
>TRBJ2-7|TRBD1|TRBV6-2/TRBV6-3|many
TGTGCCAGCCGGACAGGGAGCTCCTACGAGCAGTACTTC
CASRTGSSYEQYF
>TRBJ2-7|TRBD2|TRBV28|.
TGTGCCAGTGCGGGGGTGGGTCAGGGTCCCCACGAGCAGTACTTC
CASAGVGQGPHEQYF
>TRBJ2-2|TRBD1|TRBV14|.
TGTGCCAGCAGCCAGGCGAGGACAGGCACCGGGGAGCTGTTTTTT
CASSQARTGTGELFF